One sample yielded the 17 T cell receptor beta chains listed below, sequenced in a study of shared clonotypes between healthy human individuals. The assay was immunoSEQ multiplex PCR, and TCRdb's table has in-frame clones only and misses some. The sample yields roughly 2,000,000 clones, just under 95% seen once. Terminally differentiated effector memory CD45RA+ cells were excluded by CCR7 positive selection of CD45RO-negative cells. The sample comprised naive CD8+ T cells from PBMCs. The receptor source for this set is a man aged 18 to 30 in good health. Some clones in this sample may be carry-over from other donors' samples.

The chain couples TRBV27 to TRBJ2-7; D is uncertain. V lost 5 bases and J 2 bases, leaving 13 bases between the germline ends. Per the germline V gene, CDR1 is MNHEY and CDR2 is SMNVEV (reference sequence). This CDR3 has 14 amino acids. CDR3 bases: TGTGCCAGCAGTCAGGAATGGAGAGCCTACGAGCAGTACTTC. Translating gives CASSQEWRAYEQYF.

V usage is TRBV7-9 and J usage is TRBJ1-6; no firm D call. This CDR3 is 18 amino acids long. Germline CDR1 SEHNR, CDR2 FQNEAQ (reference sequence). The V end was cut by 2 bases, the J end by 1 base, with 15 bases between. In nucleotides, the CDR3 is TGTGCCAGCAGCTTATGGGGAGTCGGAGGTTCCTATAATTCACCCCTCCACTTT. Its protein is CASSLWGVGGSYNSPLHF.

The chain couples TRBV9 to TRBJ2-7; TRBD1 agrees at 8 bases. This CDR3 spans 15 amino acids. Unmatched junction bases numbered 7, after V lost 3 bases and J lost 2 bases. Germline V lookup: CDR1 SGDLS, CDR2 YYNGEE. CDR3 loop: CASSGGQGITYEQYF. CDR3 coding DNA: TGTGCCAGCAGCGGTGGACAGGGCATAACCTACGAGCAGTACTTC.

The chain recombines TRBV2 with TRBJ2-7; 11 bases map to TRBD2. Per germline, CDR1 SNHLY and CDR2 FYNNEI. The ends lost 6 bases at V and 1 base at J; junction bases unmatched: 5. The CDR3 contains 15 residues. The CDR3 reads CASRASGRPSYEQYF. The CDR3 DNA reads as TGTGCCAGCAGGGCTAGCGGGAGGCCATCCTACGAGCAGTACTTC.

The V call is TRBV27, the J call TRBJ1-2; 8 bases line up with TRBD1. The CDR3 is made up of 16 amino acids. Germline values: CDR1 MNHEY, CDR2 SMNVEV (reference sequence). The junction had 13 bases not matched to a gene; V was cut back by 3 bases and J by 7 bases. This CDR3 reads CASSFNPPGQGSGYTF. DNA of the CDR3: TGTGCCAGCAGTTTTAACCCCCCCGGACAGGGCTCTGGCTACACCTTC.

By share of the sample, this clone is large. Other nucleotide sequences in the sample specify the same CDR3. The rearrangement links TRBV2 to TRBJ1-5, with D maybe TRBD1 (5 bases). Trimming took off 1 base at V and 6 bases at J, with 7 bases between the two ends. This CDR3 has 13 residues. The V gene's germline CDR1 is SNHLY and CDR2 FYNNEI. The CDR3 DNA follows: TGTGCCAGCAGTGAAGAAGGGGCTCAGCCCCAGCATTTT. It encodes CASSEEGAQPQHF.

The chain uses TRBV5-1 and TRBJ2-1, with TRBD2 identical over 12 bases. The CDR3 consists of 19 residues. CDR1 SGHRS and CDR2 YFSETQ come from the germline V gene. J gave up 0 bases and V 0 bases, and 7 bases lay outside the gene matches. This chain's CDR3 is CASSLAQLAGGLSYNEQFF. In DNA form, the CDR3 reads TGCGCCAGCAGCTTGGCCCAACTAGCGGGAGGACTCTCCTACAATGAGCAGTTCTTC.

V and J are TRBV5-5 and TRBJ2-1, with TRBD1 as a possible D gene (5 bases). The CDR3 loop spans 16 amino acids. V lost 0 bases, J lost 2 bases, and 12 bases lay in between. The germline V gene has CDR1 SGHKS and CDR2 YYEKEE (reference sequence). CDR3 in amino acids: CASSLVRDSPYNEQFF. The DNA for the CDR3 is TGTGCCAGCAGCTTGGTTCGTGACAGTCCCTACAATGAGCAGTTCTTC.

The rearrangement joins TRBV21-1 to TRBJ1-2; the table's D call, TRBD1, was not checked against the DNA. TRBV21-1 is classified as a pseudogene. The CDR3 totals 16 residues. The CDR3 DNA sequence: TGTGCCAGCAGCAAAGATTTAGACAGTGTCCCTGAGGGCTACACCTTC. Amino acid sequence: CASSKDLDSVPEGYTF.

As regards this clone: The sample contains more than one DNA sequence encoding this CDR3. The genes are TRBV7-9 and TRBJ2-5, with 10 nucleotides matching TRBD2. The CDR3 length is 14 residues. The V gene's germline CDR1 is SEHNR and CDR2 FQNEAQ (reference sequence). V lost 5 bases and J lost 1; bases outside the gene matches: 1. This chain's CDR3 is CASSPSGSQETQYF. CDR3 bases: TGTGCCAGCAGCCCTAGCGGGAGCCAAGAGACCCAGTACTTC.

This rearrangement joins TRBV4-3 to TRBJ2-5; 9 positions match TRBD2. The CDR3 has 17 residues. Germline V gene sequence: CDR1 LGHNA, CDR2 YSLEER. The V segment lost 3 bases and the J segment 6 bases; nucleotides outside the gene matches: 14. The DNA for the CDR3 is TGCGCCAGCAGCCATCAGTGGCGGGAGGGCCTGGTGAAGACCCAGTACTTC. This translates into CASSHQWREGLVKTQYF.

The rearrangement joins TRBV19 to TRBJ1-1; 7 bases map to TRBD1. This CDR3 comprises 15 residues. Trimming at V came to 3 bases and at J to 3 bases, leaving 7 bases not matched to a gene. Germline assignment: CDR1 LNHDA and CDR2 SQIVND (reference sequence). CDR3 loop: CASSIRGGDYTEAFF. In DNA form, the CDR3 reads TGTGCCAGTAGTATTAGAGGGGGCGACTACACTGAAGCTTTCTTT.

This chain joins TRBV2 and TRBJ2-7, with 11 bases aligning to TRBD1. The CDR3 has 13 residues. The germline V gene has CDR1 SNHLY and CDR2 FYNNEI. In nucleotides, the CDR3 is TGTGCGCCCCTCCGGGACAGGGGGGGAGAGCAGTACTTC. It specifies CAPLRDRGGEQYF.

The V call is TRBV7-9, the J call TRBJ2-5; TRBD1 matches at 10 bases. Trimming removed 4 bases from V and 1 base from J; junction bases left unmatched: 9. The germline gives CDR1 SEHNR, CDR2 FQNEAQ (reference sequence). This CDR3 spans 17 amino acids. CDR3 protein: CASSYNRDRGGQETQYF. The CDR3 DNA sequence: TGTGCCAGCAGCTACAACCGGGACAGGGGTGGCCAAGAGACCCAGTACTTC.

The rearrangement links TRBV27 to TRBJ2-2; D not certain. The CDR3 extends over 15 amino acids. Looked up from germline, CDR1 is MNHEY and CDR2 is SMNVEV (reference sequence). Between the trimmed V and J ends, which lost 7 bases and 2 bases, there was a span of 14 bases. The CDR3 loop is CASTVWAGNTGELFF. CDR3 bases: TGTGCCAGCACCGTATGGGCAGGAAACACCGGGGAGCTGTTTTTT.

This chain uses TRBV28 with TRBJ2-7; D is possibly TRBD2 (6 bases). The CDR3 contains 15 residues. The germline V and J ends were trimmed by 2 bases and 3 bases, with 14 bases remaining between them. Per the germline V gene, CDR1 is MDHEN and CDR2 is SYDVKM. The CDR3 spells CASSLGVAEIYEQYF. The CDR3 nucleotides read TGTGCCAGCAGTTTAGGGGTAGCGGAGATCTACGAGCAGTACTTC.

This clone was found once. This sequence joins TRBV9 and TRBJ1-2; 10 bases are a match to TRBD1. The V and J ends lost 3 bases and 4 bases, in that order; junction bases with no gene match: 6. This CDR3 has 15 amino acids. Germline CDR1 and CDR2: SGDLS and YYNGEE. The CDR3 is CASSARDRGGYGYTF. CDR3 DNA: TGTGCCAGCAGCGCCCGGGACAGGGGAGGCTATGGCTACACCTTC.